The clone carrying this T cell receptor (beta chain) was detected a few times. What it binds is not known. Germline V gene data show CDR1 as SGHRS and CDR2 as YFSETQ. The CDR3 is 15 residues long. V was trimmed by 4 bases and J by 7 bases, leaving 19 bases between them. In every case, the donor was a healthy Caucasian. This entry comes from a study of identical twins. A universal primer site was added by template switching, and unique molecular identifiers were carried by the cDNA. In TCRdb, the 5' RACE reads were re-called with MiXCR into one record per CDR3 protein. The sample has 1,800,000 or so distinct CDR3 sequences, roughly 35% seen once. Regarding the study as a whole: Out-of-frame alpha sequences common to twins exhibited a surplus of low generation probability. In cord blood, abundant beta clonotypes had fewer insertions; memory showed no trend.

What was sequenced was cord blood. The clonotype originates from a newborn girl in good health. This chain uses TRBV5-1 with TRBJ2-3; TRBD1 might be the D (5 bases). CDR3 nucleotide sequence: TGCGCCAGCAGCCCTCCTAGACAGTCCATAAATACGCAGTATTTT. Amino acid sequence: CASSPPRQSINTQYF.